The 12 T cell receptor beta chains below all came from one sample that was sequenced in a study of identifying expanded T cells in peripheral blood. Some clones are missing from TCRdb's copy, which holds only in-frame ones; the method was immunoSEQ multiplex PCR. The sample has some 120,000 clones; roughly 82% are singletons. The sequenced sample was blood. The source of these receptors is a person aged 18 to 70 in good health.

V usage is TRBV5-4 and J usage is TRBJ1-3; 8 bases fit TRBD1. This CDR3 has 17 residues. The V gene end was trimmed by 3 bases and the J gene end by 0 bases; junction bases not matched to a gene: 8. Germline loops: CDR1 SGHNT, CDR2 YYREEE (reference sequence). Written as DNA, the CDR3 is TGTGCCAGCAGCTCCTCGACAGGGGCCCTCTCTGGAAACACCATATATTTT. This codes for CASSSSTGALSGNTIYF.

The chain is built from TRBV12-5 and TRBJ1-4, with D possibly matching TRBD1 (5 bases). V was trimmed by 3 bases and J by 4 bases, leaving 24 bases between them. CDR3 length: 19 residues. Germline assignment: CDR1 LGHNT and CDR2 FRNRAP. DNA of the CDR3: TGTGCTAGTGGTTTCGGGGTTGGTGAAGTGAGGGGATTTAATGAAAAACTGTTTTTT. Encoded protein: CASGFGVGEVRGFNEKLFF.

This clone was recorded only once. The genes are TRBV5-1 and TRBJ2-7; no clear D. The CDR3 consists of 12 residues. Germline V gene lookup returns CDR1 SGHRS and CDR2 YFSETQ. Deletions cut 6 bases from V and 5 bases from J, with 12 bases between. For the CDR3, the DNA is TGCGCCAGCAAGCTGGCAGACCACGAGCAGTACTTC. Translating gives CASKLADHEQYF.

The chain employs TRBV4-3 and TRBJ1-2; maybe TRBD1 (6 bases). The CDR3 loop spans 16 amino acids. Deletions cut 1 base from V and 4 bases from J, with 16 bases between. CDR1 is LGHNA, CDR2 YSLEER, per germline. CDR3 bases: TGCGCCAGCAGCCAAGTTTATGACAGGACGAGCTATGGCTACACCTTC. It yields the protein CASSQVYDRTSYGYTF.

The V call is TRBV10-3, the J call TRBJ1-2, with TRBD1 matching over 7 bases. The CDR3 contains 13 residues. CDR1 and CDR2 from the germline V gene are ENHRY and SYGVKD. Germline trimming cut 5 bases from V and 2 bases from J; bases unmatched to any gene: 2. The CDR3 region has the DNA TGTGCCATCAGTAAGGACAGGAACTATGGCTACACCTTC. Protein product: CAISKDRNYGYTF.

The CDR3 is CASSGLLTGHYEQYF. In nucleotides, the CDR3 is TGTGCCAGCAGTGGTCTATTAACTGGACACTACGAGCAGTACTTC. The chain has TRBV6-6 and TRBJ2-7; D may be TRBD1 (5 bases). With 5 bases removed from V and 3 bases from J, the gap between germline ends came to 17 bases. This CDR3 is built from 15 residues. In germline, CDR1 is MNHNY, CDR2 SVGAGI (reference sequence).

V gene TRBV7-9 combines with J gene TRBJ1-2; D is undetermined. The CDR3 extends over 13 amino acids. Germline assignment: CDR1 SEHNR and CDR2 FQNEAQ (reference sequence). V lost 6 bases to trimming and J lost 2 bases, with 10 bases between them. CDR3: CASRREGNYGYTF. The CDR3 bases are TGTGCCAGCAGACGGGAAGGGAACTATGGCTACACCTTC.

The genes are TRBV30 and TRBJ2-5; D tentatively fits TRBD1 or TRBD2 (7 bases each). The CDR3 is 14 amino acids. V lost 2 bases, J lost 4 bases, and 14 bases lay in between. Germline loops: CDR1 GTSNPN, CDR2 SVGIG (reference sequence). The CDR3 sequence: CAWSMAGGVETQYF. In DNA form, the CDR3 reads TGTGCCTGGAGTATGGCAGGGGGGGTAGAGACCCAGTACTTC.

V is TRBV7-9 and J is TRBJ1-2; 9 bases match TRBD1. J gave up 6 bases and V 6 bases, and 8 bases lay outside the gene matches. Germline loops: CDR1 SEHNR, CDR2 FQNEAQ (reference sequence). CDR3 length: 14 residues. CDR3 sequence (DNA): TGTGCCAGCAGTCGTAGCGGGACAGGGAATGGCTACACCTTC. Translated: CASSRSGTGNGYTF.

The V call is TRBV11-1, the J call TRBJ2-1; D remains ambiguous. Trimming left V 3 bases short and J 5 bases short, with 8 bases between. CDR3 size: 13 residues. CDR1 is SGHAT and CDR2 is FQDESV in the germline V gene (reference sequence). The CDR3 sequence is CASSFEENNEQFF. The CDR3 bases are TGTGCCAGCAGCTTCGAGGAAAACAATGAGCAGTTCTTC.

This chain's CDR3 is CASRTVGGGPADYEQYF. CDR3 DNA: TGTGCCAGCAGAACCGTGGGGGGCGGACCAGCGGACTACGAGCAGTACTTC. The chain recombines TRBV7-7 with TRBJ2-7; perhaps D is TRBD1 or TRBD2 (6 bases each). CDR1 SSHAT and CDR2 FNYEAQ come from the germline V gene (reference sequence). The CDR3 sequence is 17 residues long. The V and J ends lost 6 bases and 3 bases respectively, with 24 bases between them.

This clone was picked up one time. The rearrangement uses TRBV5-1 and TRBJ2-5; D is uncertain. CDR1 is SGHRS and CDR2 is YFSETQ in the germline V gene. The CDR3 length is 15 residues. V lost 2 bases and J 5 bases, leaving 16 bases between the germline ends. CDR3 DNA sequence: TGCGCCAGCAGCTTTGCCGGGTCGGTGACGGAGACCCAGTACTTC. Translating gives CASSFAGSVTETQYF.